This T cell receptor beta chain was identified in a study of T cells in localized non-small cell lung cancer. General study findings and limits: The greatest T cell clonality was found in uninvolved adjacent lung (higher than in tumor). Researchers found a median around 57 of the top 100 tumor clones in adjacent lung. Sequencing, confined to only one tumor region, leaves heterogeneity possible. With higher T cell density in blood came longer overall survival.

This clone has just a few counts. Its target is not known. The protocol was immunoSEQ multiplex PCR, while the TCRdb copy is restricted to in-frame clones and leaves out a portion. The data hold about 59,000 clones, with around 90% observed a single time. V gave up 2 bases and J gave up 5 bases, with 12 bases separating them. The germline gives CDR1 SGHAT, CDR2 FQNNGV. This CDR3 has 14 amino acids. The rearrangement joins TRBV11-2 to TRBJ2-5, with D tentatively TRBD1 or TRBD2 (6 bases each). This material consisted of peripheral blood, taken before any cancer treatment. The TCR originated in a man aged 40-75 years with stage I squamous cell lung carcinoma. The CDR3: CASSLSLGGETQYF. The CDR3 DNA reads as TGTGCCAGCAGCTTATCCTTAGGGGGGGAGACCCAGTACTTC.